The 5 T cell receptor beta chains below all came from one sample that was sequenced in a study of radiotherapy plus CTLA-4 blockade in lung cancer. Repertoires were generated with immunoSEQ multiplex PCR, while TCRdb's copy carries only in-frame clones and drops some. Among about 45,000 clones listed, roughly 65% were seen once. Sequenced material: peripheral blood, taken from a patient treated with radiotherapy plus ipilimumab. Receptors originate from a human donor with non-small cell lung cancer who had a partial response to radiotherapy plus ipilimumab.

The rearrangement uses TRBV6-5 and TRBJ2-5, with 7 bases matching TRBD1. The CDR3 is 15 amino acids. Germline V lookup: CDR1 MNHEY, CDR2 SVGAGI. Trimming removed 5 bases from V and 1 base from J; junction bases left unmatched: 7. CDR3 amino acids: CASSRDRAGQETQYF. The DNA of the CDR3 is TGTGCCAGCAGTCGTGACAGGGCGGGCCAAGAGACCCAGTACTTC.

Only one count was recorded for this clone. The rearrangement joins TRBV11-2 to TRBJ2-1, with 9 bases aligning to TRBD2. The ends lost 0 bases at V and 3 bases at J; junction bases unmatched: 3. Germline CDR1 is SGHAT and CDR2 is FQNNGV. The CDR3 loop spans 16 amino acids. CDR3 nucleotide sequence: TGTGCCAGCAGCTTAGAATCAGCGGGGGGCTACAATGAGCAGTTCTTC. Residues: CASSLESAGGYNEQFF.

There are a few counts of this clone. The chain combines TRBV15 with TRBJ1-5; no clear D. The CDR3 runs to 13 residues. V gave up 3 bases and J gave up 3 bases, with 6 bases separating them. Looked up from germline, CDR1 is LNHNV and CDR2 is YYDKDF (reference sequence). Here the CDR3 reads CATSSAINQPQHF. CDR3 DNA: TGTGCCACCAGCAGTGCGATCAATCAGCCCCAGCATTTT. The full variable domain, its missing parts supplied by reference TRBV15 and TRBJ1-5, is DAMVIQNPRYQVTQFGKPVTLSCSQTLNHNVMYWYQQKSSQAPKLLFHYYDKDFNNEADTPDNFQSRRPNTSFCFLDIRSPGLGDTAMYLCATSSAINQPQHFGDGTRLSIL.

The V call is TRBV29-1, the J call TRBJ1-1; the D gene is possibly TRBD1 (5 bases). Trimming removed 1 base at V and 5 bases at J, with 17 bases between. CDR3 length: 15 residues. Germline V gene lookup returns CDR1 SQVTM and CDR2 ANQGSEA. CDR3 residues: CSVEVGGRHWTEAFF. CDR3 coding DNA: TGCAGCGTTGAAGTCGGGGGACGGCATTGGACTGAAGCTTTCTTT.

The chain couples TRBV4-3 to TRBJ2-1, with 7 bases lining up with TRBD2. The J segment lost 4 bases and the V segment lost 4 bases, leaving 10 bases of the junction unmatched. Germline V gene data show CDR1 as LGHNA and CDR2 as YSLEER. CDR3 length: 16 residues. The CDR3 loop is CASSLDNRGSYNEQFF. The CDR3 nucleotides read TGCGCCAGCAGCCTAGATAATCGCGGGAGTTACAATGAGCAGTTCTTC.